This entry describes one T cell receptor (beta chain). Its cognate antigen is unknown. These data originate in a study of CD8+ T cells in alopecia areata. Starting from PBMCs, sorting isolated CD4+ and CD8+ T cells. The CDR3 totals 15 residues. It was cDNA, reverse transcribed from extracted RNA, that served as the sequencing template. Profiled with immunoSEQ multiplex PCR; TCRdb holds only in-frame clones, not every one. The table records around 82,000 clones, roughly 50% of them present only once. General study findings and limits: Normal scalp had lower clonality than lesional scalp, with alopecia totalis/universalis lesions showing this most strongly.

V and J are TRBV21-1 and TRBJ2-1; TRBD2 is taken as the D call from the table, unchecked against the DNA. TRBV21-1 is tagged as a pseudogene. The source of this sequence is a human donor with alopecia areata. Sequencing was done on a sample of NKG2D-high CD8+ T cells sorted from blood. CDR3 in amino acids: CAPNAAADSYNEQFF. In DNA, the CDR3 is TGTGCCCCCAACGCGGCAGCCGACTCCTACAATGAGCAGTTCTTC.